Listed here are 18 T cell receptor beta chains from one sample, sequenced in a study of shared clonotypes between healthy human individuals. Some clones are missing from TCRdb's copy, which holds only in-frame ones; the method was immunoSEQ multiplex PCR. The sample lists some 450,000 clones, over 60% seen once, with 9.5% to 15% in the top ten. Sequences were obtained from PBMCs. Receptor source: a woman aged 40 to 50 in good health. Some clones in this sample may be carry-over from other donors' samples.

V is TRBV6-4 and J is TRBJ2-1, with 7 positions matching TRBD1. The CDR3 runs to 15 residues. The V and J ends lost 0 bases and 2 bases, in that order; junction bases with no gene match: 1. Germline CDR1 and CDR2: MRHNA and SNTAGT. Written as DNA, the CDR3 is TGTGCCAGCAGTGACTCAGGGGGCGCCTACAATGAGCAGTTCTTC. Translation: CASSDSGGAYNEQFF.

V and J are TRBV7-8 and TRBJ2-4; 7 positions match TRBD1. The CDR3 is 14 residues long. Germline CDR1 and CDR2: SGHVS and FQNEAQ. With V trimmed by 5 bases and J by 4 bases, 5 bases remained unmatched. In nucleotides, the CDR3 is TGTGCCAGCAGCCGAGGGGGCGAAAAAAACATTCAGTACTTC. It translates to CASSRGGEKNIQYF.

Turning to this clone: Only one base separates this from a far larger clonotype, so it likely reflects a read error. The CDR3 DNA follows: TGCAGCGTTGCTCCGGTGAACACTGAAGCTCTCTTT. Its translation is CSVAPVNTEALF. The rearrangement links TRBV29-1 to TRBJ1-1, with D hard to call. The germline CDR1 and CDR2 sequences are SQVTM and ANQGSEA. The CDR3 sequence is 12 residues long.

J is TRBJ2-6 and V is TRBV19; D remains unclear. CDR1 LNHDA and CDR2 SQIVND come from the germline V gene (reference sequence). This CDR3 contains 14 residues. With 7 bases removed from V and 0 bases from J, the gap between germline ends came to 7 bases. CDR3 DNA sequence: TGTGCCAGTACCCTAAACTCTGGGGCCAACGTCCTGACTTTC. Its protein is CASTLNSGANVLTF.

V is TRBV7-9 and J is TRBJ2-3; 10 bases are a match to TRBD1. With V trimmed by 8 bases and J by 4 bases, 6 bases remained unmatched. Germline V CDR1 and CDR2: SEHNR, FQNEAQ (reference sequence). CDR3 length: 14 amino acids. The CDR3 bases are TGTGCCAGCCGCGGGACAGGGGCCCCAGATACGCAGTATTTT. This gives the protein CASRGTGAPDTQYF.

CDR3: CASSLDRADTGELFF. In DNA, the CDR3 is TGTGCCAGCAGCTTAGACAGGGCCGACACCGGGGAGCTGTTTTTT. V and J are TRBV7-3 and TRBJ2-2, with 7 bases fitting TRBD1. There are 15 residues in the CDR3. Per germline, CDR1 SGHTA and CDR2 FQGTGA. Trimming took 2 bases from V and 3 from J; bases not matched to a gene: 3.

The chain is built from TRBV7-6 and TRBJ2-1; D possibly corresponds to TRBD2 (5 bases). V was clipped by 5 bases and J by 6 bases, with 17 bases between them. Germline values: CDR1 SGHVS, CDR2 FNYEAQ. There are 15 residues in the CDR3. The CDR3, as DNA: TGTGCCAGCAGCCCAATGACTACATTGGTCAATGAGCAGTTCTTC. It encodes CASSPMTTLVNEQFF.

V usage is TRBV7-8 and J usage is TRBJ2-7; D might be TRBD1 or TRBD2, each matching 5 bases. Germline CDR1 and CDR2: SGHVS and FQNEAQ. The CDR3 is made up of 15 amino acids. V lost 5 bases, J lost 1 base, and 15 bases lay in between. The CDR3 here is CASSPGPQLSYEQYF. Here the CDR3 DNA reads TGTGCCAGCAGCCCGGGGCCACAGCTTTCCTACGAGCAGTACTTC.

The CDR3 sequence: CASSSLGTGTDTQYF. For the CDR3, the DNA is TGTGCCAGCAGCTCGTTGGGGACTGGCACAGATACGCAGTATTTT. This chain uses TRBV7-2 with TRBJ2-3; tentative D call: TRBD2 (6 bases). Germline V gene sequence: CDR1 SGHTA, CDR2 FQGNSA. Trimming pared 4 bases from V and 1 base from J, leaving 12 bases between. The length of the CDR3 is 15 residues. The full variable domain, completed using reference TRBV7-2 and TRBJ2-3, is GAGVSQSPSNKVTEKGKDVELRCDPISGHTALYWYRQSLGQGLEFLIYFQGNSAPDKSGLPSDRFSAERTGGSVSTLTIQRTQQEDSAVYLCASSSLGTGTDTQYFGPGTRLTVL.

This chain connects TRBV5-4 to TRBJ2-7; TRBD1 agrees at 7 bases. V was pared by 3 bases and J by 1 base, with 4 bases of the junction left unmatched. Germline CDR1 reads SGHNT; CDR2 reads YYREEE (reference sequence). This CDR3 is 14 amino acids long. The DNA for the CDR3 is TGTGCCAGCAGCTGGTTGGGACAGTCCTACGAGCAGTACTTC. This gives the protein CASSWLGQSYEQYF.

Concerning this clone itself: A read error may be the cause here, since a much bigger clone is one base away. The V gene is TRBV19, the J gene TRBJ1-2, with 7 bases that match TRBD1. Per the germline V gene, CDR1 is LNHDA and CDR2 is SQIVND (reference sequence). The CDR3 extends over 14 amino acids. The CDR3 reads CASTATGSGYGHTF. The CDR3 bases are TGTGCCAGTACTGCGACAGGGTCGGGCTATGGCCACACCTTC. The full variable domain, completed using reference TRBV19 and TRBJ1-2, is DGGITQSPKYLFRKEGQNVTLSCEQNLNHDAMYWYRQDPGQGLRLIYYSQIVNDFQKGDIAEGYSVSREKKESFPLTVTSAQKNPTAFYLCASTATGSGYGHTFGSGTRLTVV.

The rearrangement links TRBV7-8 to TRBJ2-2, with TRBD2 identical over 8 bases. The V gene's germline CDR1 is SGHVS and CDR2 FQNEAQ. The CDR3 spans 17 residues. The trim removed 0 bases at V and 3 bases at J, leaving 6 bases unmatched. This CDR3 reads CASSLANSGIDTGELFF. The CDR3 coding sequence is TGTGCCAGCAGCTTAGCGAATAGCGGGATTGACACCGGGGAGCTGTTTTTT.

The rearrangement uses TRBV10-3 and TRBJ2-3, with a possible D match to TRBD2 (5 bases). Germline V lookup: CDR1 ENHRY, CDR2 SYGVKD. The CDR3 length is 16 residues. V lost 0 bases, J lost 0 bases, and 10 bases lay in between. The CDR3 nucleotides are TGTGCCATCAGTGAGTCGACTAACCCTAGCACAGATACGCAGTATTTT. This gives the protein CAISESTNPSTDTQYF.

The chain employs TRBV7-9 and TRBJ2-3, with 8 bases that match TRBD2. V lost 5 bases, J lost 0 bases, and 4 bases stayed unmatched. Germline CDR1 and CDR2: SEHNR and FQNEAQ (reference sequence). The CDR3 sequence is 15 residues long. For the CDR3, the DNA is TGTGCCAGCAGCCTCGTAGCGGGAAGCACAGATACGCAGTATTTT. It codes for CASSLVAGSTDTQYF.

The V gene is TRBV28, the J gene TRBJ2-5; 11 nucleotides agree with TRBD2. This CDR3 comprises 15 residues. V lost 6 bases, J lost 5 bases, and 8 bases stayed unmatched. Germline V gene lookup returns CDR1 MDHEN and CDR2 SYDVKM. The CDR3 loop is CASSRSGRARETQYF. The DNA of the CDR3 is TGTGCCAGCAGCCGTAGCGGGAGGGCCCGCGAGACCCAGTACTTC.

The V call is TRBV7-6, the J call TRBJ2-7, with D possibly being TRBD1 (5 bases). Germline V gives CDR1 SGHVS, CDR2 FNYEAQ. The CDR3 has 15 amino acids. Trimming cost V 1 base and J 2 bases, with 12 bases left between them. CDR3 protein: CASSLGTPSAYEQYF. CDR3 nucleotide sequence: TGTGCCAGCAGCTTAGGGACACCGTCGGCCTACGAGCAGTACTTC.

The chain employs TRBV30 and TRBJ1-5, with D hard to call. Trimming cost V 3 bases and J 0 bases, with 6 bases left between them. This CDR3 comprises 13 residues. Germline assignment: CDR1 GTSNPN and CDR2 SVGIG (reference sequence). Here the CDR3 reads CAWSFDSNQPQHF. The CDR3, as DNA: TGTGCCTGGAGCTTCGATAGCAATCAGCCCCAGCATTTT.

This clone is a singleton in its sample. The CDR3 region has the DNA TGCGCCAGCAGCTTGGTCTCCAGCCAGGGGTTTAACAATGAGCAGTTCTTC. It is translated as CASSLVSSQGFNNEQFF. This chain joins TRBV5-1 and TRBJ2-1; TRBD1 is a possible D gene (6 bases). Trimming took off 0 bases at V and 5 bases at J, with 18 bases between the two ends. CDR3 length equals 17 residues. The germline V gene has CDR1 SGHRS and CDR2 YFSETQ.